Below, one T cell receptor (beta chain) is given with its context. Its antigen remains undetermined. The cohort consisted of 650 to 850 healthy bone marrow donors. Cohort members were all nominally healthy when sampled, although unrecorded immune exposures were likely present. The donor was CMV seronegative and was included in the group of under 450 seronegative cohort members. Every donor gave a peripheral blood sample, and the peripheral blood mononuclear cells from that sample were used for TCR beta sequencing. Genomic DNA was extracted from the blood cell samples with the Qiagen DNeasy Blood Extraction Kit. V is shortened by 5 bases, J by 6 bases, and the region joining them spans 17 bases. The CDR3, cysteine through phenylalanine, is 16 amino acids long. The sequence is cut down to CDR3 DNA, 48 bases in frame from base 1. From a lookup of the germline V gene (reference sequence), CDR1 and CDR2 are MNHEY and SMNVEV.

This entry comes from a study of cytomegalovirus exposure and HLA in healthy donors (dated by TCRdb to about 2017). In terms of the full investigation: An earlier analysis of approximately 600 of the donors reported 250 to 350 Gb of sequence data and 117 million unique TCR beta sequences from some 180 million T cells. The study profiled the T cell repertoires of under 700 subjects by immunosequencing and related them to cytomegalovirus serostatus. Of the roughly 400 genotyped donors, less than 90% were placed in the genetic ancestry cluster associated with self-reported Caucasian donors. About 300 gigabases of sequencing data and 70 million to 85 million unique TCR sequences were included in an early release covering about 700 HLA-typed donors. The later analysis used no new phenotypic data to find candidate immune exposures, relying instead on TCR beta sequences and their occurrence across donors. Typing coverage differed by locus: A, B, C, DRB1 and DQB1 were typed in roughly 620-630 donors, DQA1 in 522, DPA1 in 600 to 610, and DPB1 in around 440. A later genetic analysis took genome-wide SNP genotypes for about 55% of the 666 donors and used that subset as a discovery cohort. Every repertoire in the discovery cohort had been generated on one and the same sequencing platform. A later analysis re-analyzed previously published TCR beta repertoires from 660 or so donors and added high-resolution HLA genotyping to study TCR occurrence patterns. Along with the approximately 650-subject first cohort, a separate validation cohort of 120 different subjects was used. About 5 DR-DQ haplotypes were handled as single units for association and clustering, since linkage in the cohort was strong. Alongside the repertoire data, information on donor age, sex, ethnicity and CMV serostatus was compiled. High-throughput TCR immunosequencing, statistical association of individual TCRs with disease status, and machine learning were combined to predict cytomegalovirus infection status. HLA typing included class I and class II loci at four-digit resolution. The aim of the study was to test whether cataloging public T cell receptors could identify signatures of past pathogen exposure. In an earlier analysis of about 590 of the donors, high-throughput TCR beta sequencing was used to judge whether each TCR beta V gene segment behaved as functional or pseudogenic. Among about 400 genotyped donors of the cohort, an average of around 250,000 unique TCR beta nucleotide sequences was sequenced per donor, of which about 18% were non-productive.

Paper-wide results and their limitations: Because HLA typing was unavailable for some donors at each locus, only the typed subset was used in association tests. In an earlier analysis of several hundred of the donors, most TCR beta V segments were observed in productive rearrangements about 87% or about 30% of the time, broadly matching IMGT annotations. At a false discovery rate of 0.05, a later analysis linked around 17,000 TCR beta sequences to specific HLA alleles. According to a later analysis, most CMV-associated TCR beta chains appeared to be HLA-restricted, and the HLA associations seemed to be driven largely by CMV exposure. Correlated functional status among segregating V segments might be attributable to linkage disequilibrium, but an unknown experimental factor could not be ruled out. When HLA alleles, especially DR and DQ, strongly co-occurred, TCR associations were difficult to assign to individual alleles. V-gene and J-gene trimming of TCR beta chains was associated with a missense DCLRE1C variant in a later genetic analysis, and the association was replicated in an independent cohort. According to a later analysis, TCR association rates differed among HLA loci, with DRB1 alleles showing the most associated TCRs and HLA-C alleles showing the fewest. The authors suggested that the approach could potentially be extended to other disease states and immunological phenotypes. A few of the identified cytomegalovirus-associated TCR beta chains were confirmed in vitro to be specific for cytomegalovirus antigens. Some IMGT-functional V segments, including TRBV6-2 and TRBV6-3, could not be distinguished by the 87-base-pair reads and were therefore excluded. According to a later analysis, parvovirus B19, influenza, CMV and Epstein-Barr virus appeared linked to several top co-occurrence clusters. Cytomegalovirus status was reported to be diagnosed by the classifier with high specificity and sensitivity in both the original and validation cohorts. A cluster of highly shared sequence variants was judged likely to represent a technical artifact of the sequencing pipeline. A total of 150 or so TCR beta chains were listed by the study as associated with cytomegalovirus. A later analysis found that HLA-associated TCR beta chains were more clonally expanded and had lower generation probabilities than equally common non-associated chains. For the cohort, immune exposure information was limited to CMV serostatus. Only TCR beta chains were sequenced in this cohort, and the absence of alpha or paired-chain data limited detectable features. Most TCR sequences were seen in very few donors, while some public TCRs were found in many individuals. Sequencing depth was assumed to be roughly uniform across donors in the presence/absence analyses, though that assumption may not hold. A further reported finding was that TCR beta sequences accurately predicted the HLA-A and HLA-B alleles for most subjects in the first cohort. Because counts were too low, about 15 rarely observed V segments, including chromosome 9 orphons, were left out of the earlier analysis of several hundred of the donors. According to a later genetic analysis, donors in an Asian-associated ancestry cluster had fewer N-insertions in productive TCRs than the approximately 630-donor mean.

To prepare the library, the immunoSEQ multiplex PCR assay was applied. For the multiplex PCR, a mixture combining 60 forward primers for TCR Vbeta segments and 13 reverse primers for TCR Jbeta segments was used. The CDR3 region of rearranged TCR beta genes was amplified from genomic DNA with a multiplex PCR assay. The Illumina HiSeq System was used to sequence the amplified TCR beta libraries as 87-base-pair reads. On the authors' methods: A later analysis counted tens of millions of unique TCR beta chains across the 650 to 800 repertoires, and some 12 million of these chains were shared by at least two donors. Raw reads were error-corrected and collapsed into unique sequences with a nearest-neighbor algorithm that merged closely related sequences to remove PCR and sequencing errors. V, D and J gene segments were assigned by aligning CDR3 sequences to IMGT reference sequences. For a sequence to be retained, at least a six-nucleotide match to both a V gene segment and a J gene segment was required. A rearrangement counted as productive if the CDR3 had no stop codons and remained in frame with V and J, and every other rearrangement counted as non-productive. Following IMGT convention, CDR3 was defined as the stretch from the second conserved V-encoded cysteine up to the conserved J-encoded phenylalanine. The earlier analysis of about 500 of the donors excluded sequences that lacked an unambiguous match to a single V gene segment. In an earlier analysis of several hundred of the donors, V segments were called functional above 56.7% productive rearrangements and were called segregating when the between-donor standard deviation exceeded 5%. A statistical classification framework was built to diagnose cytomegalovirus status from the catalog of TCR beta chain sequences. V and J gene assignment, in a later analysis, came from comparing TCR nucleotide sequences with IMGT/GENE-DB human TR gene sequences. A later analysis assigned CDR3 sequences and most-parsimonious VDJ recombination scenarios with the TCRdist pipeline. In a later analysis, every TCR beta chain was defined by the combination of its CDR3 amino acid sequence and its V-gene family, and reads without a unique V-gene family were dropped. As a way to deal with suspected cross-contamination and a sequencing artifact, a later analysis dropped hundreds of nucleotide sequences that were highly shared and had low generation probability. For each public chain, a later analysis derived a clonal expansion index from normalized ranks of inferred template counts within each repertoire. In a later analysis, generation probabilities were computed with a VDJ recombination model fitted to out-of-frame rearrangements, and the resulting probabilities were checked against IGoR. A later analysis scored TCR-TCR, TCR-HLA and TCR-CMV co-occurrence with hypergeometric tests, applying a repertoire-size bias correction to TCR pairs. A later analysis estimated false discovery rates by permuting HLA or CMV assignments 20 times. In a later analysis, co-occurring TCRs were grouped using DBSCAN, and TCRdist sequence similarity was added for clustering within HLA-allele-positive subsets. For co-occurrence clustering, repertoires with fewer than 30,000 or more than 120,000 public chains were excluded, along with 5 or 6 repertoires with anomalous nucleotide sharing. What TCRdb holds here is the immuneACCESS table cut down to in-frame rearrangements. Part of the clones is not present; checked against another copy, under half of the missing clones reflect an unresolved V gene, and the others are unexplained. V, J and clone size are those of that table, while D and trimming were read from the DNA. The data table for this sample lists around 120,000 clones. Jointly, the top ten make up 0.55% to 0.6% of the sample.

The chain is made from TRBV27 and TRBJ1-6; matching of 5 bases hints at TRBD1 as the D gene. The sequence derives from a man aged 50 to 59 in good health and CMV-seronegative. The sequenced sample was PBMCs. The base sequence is TGTGCCAGCAGTGACCGGCCGCAGGGAACTAATTCACCCCTCCACTTT. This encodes CASSDRPQGTNSPLHF.